This entry lists 5 T cell receptor beta chains sequenced from one sample in a study of T cell repertoires in cytomegalovirus infection. From the reads, TCRdb called clonotypes with MiXCR, one entry per CDR3 protein. The sample holds roughly 230,000 distinct CDR3 sequences, 22% seen once. The sequencing sample was made of CD8+ T cells from PBMCs. The receptors stem from a human donor in good health (CMV status not recorded). Some clones in this sample may be carry-over from other donors' samples.

The rearrangement joins TRBV11-2 to TRBJ2-5; the match to TRBD2 covers 10 bases. The germline V gene has CDR1 SGHAT and CDR2 FQNNGV. Trimming took 1 base from V and 1 from J; bases not matched to a gene: 0. This CDR3 has 15 residues. CDR3 nucleotide sequence: TGTGCCAGCAGCTTAGGACTAGCGGGCCAAGAGACCCAGTACTTC. This sequence encodes CASSLGLAGQETQYF.

This sequence joins TRBV12-3 or TRBV12-4 and TRBJ1-3; TRBD1 is a possible D gene (5 bases). The V gene lost 3 bases and the J gene lost 4 bases, with 10 bases spanning the gap. The CDR3 has 14 residues. The CDR3 protein is CASSFGAAGNTIYF. As DNA, the CDR3 is TGTGCCAGCAGTTTCGGGGCAGCGGGAAACACCATATATTTT.

This clonotype was counted many times. The rearrangement uses TRBV29-1 and TRBJ2-7, with D hard to call. CDR1 is SQVTM and CDR2 is ANQGSEA in the germline V gene. V lost 3 bases and J 1 base, leaving 7 bases between the germline ends. The CDR3 consists of 12 residues. CDR3 nucleotides: TGCAGCGTTGAGGACGGATCCTACGAGCAGTACTTC. This translates into CSVEDGSYEQYF.

The V call is TRBV12-3 or TRBV12-4, the J call TRBJ2-2; 8 bases match TRBD2. V trimming: 4 bases; J trimming: 6 bases; junction bases outside the gene matches: 1. CDR3 length equals 13 residues. The CDR3: CASSYGGAGELFF. Written as DNA, the CDR3 is TGTGCCAGCAGTTACGGGGGGGCCGGGGAGCTGTTTTTT.

The rearrangement joins TRBV13 to TRBJ2-5, with a weak D call TRBD2 (5 bases). Looked up from germline, CDR1 is PRHDT and CDR2 is FYEKMQ (reference sequence). The V end lost 9 bases, the J end lost 2 bases, and 10 bases lay between the germline ends. There are 12 residues in the CDR3. This CDR3 reads CASGRVQETQYF. In nucleotides, the CDR3 is TGTGCCAGTGGGCGGGTTCAAGAGACCCAGTACTTC.